This T cell receptor beta chain was documented in a study of human T cells and chemical hapten exposure (dated by TCRdb to about 2021). Notes on the research overall: For sensitization, 2% DPC in acetone was applied to a roughly 2 cm by roughly 2 cm area of upper inner arm skin. Throughout the study period of roughly 24 weeks, patients also received therapeutic DPC doses to the scalp every week. Peripheral blood TCR repertoire changes were tracked in vivo in alopecia patients during primary and secondary sensitization to the hapten diphenylcyclopropenone (DPC). Libraries were combined into a pool for sequencing, and differences in TCR yield between samples came mainly from small differences in library volumes within the pool. Alopecia areata with under or over 50% scalp involvement, alopecia totalis and alopecia universalis were represented in the patient cohort, which was mostly female. Approximately 30 alopecia patients provided blood for TCR sequencing at one to four time points (pre-sensitization, 2, 6 and 24 weeks). Patch testing was done on the upper back using Finn chambers containing 0.01% DPC, and results were scored after 6 days according to International Contact Dermatitis Research Group standards. Blood was sampled from patients pre-sensitization (week 0) and at 2, 6 and about 24 weeks after DPC sensitization. Summary of the overall study and its limitations: The number of PT1 expanded TCRs positively correlated with patch test score, significant at thresholds 8, 16 and 32 but not 4. Because all patients had alopecia, a presumed autoimmune disease, the immune response of the patients might differ from that of healthy individuals. DPC sensitization did not change the number of TCRs with a frequency above 1 in 1000, and there was no evidence of changes in global repertoire structure. Expanded TCRs formed significantly more large CDR3 similarity clusters than pre-sensitization or healthy control sets, consistent with antigen-driven responses. After repeated subsampling, changes were observed in the strength of the expansion versus patch-test correlation and in the threshold at which the correlation became significant.

The library relied on RACE. Sequencer: NextSeq 500. Library preparation attached unique molecular identifiers to individual cDNA molecules for quantitative, reproducible TCR counting. From each blood RNA sample, both TCR alpha and TCR beta chains were sequenced. In the paper's pipeline: Samples had a median of about 90,000 TCRs, with a range from 23,224 to 690,600. The Decombinator software suite was used to annotate the V, J and CDR3 of the TCR reads. To make PS versus PT1 abundance plots, every sample was subsampled to the same number of TCRs (28,000). TCRs were defined as expanded if absent before sensitization and observed at least eight times at the 2-week time point. TCRdb cleaned the public reads at Q25 with fastp, built clones with MiXCR and kept in-frame beta chains. Each record represents a unique CDR3 protein, reported with the most common genes and DNA among its rows. TCRdb, not the original authors, processed these V and J calls. The table for this sample lists 70,000 to 95,000 distinct CDR3 sequences; 6.5% to 8% of them were counted only once. 1% to 1.5% of the sample comes from the top ten.

This clonotype showed up many times. Its recognized antigen is unknown. Nothing much larger sits one base from this clone, and base qualities are not available. The sample's time point, from its label and the paper: patch test 2, 6 weeks after DPC sensitization. The treatment or condition label, read with the paper, signifies: therapeutic diphenylcyclopropenone sensitization with weekly scalp DPC. At each patch-test visit, blood was drawn before the patch test was applied. Patients were eligible if aged 18 to 70, diagnosed with alopecia and judged suitable for DPC therapy, and pregnant patients were excluded. Unfractionated whole blood was collected in Tempus Blood RNA tubes, and total RNA was extracted from that blood. Trimming takes 1 base off V and 16 bases off J; junction bases not matched to a gene: 5. Measured from the cysteine to the phenylalanine, the CDR3 is 13 residues long. This entry keeps only the CDR3 DNA: 39 bases, framed from base 1. In the germline V gene, CDR1 corresponds to SGHVS and CDR2 to FQNEAQ.

In this chain, TRBV7-8 is recombined with TRBJ2-1; TRBD2 aligns with 12 central bases. The clonotype comes from a woman aged 30 to 39 with alopecia areata. Some clones in this sample may be carry-over from other donors' samples. This specimen consisted of whole blood, obtained in connection with sensitization to the hapten diphenylcyclopropenone (DPC). The DNA is TGTGCCAGCAGCTTAGACCCTAGCGGGGGGGCATTCTTC. It translates as CASSLDPSGGAFF.